The rows below give T cell receptor beta chains drawn from one sample of a study of blood T cell repertoires in COVID-19. Produced via immunoSEQ multiplex PCR; TCRdb's table is partial and in-frame only. The data contain 350,000 to 500,000 clones, about 88% of them singletons. Specimen: PBMCs or T cells enriched from blood (not recorded which). These receptor sequences come from a woman aged 18-29 years who had been exposed to COVID-19. CDR3s include the opening cysteine and the closing phenylalanine or tryptophan. Fields, in order: D gene, clone size, V gene, J gene, CDR3 protein, CDR3 DNA. A D gene is named only where the DNA matches it firmly. Where a row states a size, it is once, few, many or the class of an expanded clone; other rows omit it.

.	.	TRBV2	TRBJ1-4	CASRDAPGEGEKLFF	TGTGCCAGCAGGGACGCCCCGGGGGAAGGTGAAAAACTGTTTTTT
TRBD1	.	TRBV7-8	TRBJ2-2	CASSLPELDRATGELFF	TGTGCCAGCAGCTTACCCGAGCTGGACAGGGCCACCGGGGAGCTGTTTTTT
TRBD1	.	TRBV28	TRBJ1-3	CASGSEGQGFFKLLGNTIYF	TGTGCCAGCGGGTCAGAGGGACAGGGGTTTTTCAAACTCTTGGGAAACACCATATATTTT
TRBD1	.	TRBV5-4	TRBJ2-2	CASSTGGTGELFF	TGTGCCAGCAGTACAGGGGGCACCGGGGAGCTGTTTTTT
.	few	TRBV7-2	TRBJ1-2	CASSLVPEMTATNYGYTF	TGTGCCAGCAGCTTAGTCCCGGAGATGACAGCTACTAACTATGGCTACACCTTC
.	.	TRBV4-2	TRBJ2-3	CASSLRLDAGALTPTDTQYF	TGTGCCAGCAGTCTCCGCCTTGATGCGGGGGCCCTCACCCCGACAGATACGCAGTATTTT
TRBD2	.	TRBV7-8	TRBJ2-7	CASSLNRLAAIYEQYF	TGTGCCAGCAGCCTCAATAGACTAGCCGCTATCTACGAGCAGTACTTC
TRBD2	.	TRBV29-1	TRBJ2-7	CSVVAWTSGYEQYF	TGCAGCGTTGTGGCCTGGACTAGCGGGTACGAGCAGTACTTC
TRBD1	.	TRBV19	TRBJ1-1	CASSIQGANTEAFF	TGTGCCAGTAGTATACAGGGGGCGAACACTGAAGCTTTCTTT
TRBD2	.	TRBV28	TRBJ2-7	CASSLLLAGGVHEQYF	TGTGCCAGCAGTTTATTGCTCGCGGGAGGAGTACACGAGCAGTACTTC
.	.	TRBV6-5	TRBJ1-6	CASSYLATPYNSPLHF	TGTGCCAGCAGTTACTTGGCGACACCTTATAATTCACCCCTCCACTTT
TRBD1	.	TRBV3-1/TRBV3-2	TRBJ1-6	CASSQDLDRDNSPLHF	TGTGCCAGCAGCCAAGACTTGGACAGGGATAATTCACCCCTCCACTTT
.	.	TRBV5-1	TRBJ2-2	CASSLGGAINTGELFF	TGCGCCAGCAGCTTGGGGGGAGCCATAAACACCGGGGAGCTGTTTTTT
.	.	TRBV6-2/TRBV6-3	TRBJ2-6	CASSHPGATRAVNSGANVLTF	TGTGCCAGCAGCCACCCGGGAGCTACGAGAGCGGTGAACTCTGGGGCCAACGTCCTGACTTTC
.	.	TRBV5-1	TRBJ1-1	CASSSQGTNTEAFF	TGCGCCAGCAGCTCACAGGGCACGAACACTGAAGCTTTCTTT
TRBD1	.	TRBV5-1	TRBJ2-7	CASSLGQGAYEQYF	TGCGCCAGCAGCCTGGGACAGGGTGCCTACGAGCAGTACTTC
TRBD2	.	TRBV19	TRBJ2-2	CASLAGGPGSGELFF	TGTGCCAGTTTGGCGGGAGGGCCCGGGTCCGGGGAGCTGTTTTTT
TRBD1	.	TRBV18	TRBJ1-1	CASSPGAGGVTEAFF	TGTGCCAGCTCACCCGGGGCAGGGGGAGTCACTGAAGCTTTCTTT
.	.	TRBV6-5	TRBJ1-5	CASRKGVTSNQPQHF	TGTGCCAGCAGAAAAGGGGTGACTAGCAATCAGCCCCAGCATTTT
.	.	TRBV19	TRBJ1-2	CASSPRLARLEYTF	TGTGCCAGTAGCCCGCGTTTAGCCCGGCTGGAATACACCTTC
TRBD1	.	TRBV24-1	TRBJ2-7	CATSEGTGRLYEQYF	TGTGCCACCAGTGAGGGGACAGGGCGCTTGTACGAGCAGTACTTC
TRBD1	.	TRBV6-5	TRBJ2-1	CASSTWDRAYNEQFF	TGTGCCAGCAGTACTTGGGACAGGGCCTACAATGAGCAGTTCTTC
TRBD2	.	TRBV4-2	TRBJ2-1	CASSQGLAGGPDEQFF	TGTGCCAGCAGCCAAGGTTTAGCGGGGGGGCCTGATGAGCAGTTCTTC
.	.	TRBV15	TRBJ1-5	CATSRDGAGQPQHF	TGTGCCACCAGCAGAGATGGGGCAGGCCAGCCCCAGCATTTT
.	few	TRBV5-4	TRBJ2-6	CASSFPGRSGANVLTF	TGTGCCAGCAGCTTTCCTGGTAGATCTGGGGCCAACGTCCTGACTTTC
TRBD2	.	TRBV7-3	TRBJ2-3	CASSLDGRRGYTDTQYF	TGTGCCAGCAGCTTAGACGGTCGGCGGGGGTACACAGATACGCAGTATTTT
TRBD2	.	TRBV9	TRBJ2-1	CASSVGSGENEQFF	TGTGCCAGCAGCGTAGGGAGCGGGGAGAATGAGCAGTTCTTC
TRBD2	.	TRBV4-2	TRBJ2-2	CASSQERGGMNTGELFF	TGTGCCAGCAGCCAAGAGCGGGGGGGAATGAACACCGGGGAGCTGTTTTTT
TRBD1	.	TRBV18	TRBJ1-2	CASSPGTVYGYTF	TGTGCCAGCTCACCCGGGACAGTCTATGGCTACACCTTC
TRBD2	.	TRBV7-9	TRBJ2-7	CASTNVAGVYEQYF	TGTGCCAGCACCAATGTCGCGGGAGTCTACGAGCAGTACTTC
TRBD1	.	TRBV5-1	TRBJ1-2	CASTKQQGGVYYGYTF	TGCGCCAGCACCAAACAACAGGGGGGTGTGTATTATGGCTACACCTTC
TRBD1	.	TRBV6-1	TRBJ2-2	CASSDVGGNTGELFF	TGTGCCAGCAGTGACGTAGGGGGCAACACCGGGGAGCTGTTTTTT
TRBD2	.	TRBV27	TRBJ2-3	CASSLRTSGPDTQYF	TGTGCCAGCAGTTTACGGACTAGCGGTCCAGATACGCAGTATTTT
.	once	TRBV27	TRBJ2-5	CASSARGGETQYF	TGTGCCAGCTCGGCAAGGGGCGGTGAGACCCAGTACTTC
.	.	TRBV12-1	TRBJ2-1	CASSFLRRSSYNEQFF	TGTGCCAGCAGCTTTTTGCGGAGGAGCTCCTACAATGAGCAGTTCTTC
.	.	TRBV21-1	TRBJ1-1	CASSHRDRGLPEAFF	TGTGCCAGCAGCCACCGGGACAGGGGGCTACCTGAAGCTTTCTTT
TRBD1	once	TRBV6-4	TRBJ2-7	CASSDRGQGVRYEQYF	TGTGCCAGCAGTGATCGAGGACAGGGGGTGCGGTACGAGCAGTACTTC
TRBD1	few	TRBV28	TRBJ1-6	CASIDRGQGNSPLHF	TGTGCCAGCATAGACAGGGGGCAGGGGAATTCACCCCTCCACTTT
.	.	TRBV7-6	TRBJ2-1	CASSLAYEQFF	TGTGCCAGCAGCTTAGCCTATGAGCAGTTCTTC
.	few	TRBV19	TRBJ2-3	CASSTQQGQTDTQYF	TGTGCCAGTAGTACCCAACAAGGACAGACAGATACGCAGTATTTT
TRBD2	once	TRBV7-2	TRBJ2-7	CASSYLAGGPNEQYF	TGTGCCAGCAGTTACCTAGCGGGGGGCCCTAACGAGCAGTACTTC
TRBD2	.	TRBV5-1	TRBJ2-3	CASSSGGRTDTQYF	TGCGCCAGCAGCTCCGGCGGGAGAACAGATACGCAGTATTTT
.	.	TRBV29-1	TRBJ1-5	CSVPAGGEGTNQPQHF	TGCAGCGTTCCCGCGGGAGGGGAAGGGACCAATCAGCCCCAGCATTTT
.	.	TRBV13	TRBJ2-7	CASSTRDYEQYF	TGTGCCAGCAGCACCCGGGACTACGAGCAGTACTTC
TRBD1	.	TRBV29-1	TRBJ1-2	CSVEIGQGRNGYTF	TGCAGCGTTGAAATCGGACAGGGGAGGAATGGCTACACCTTC
TRBD2	many	TRBV5-1	TRBJ2-5	CASSLLGTSGSETQYF	TGCGCCAGCAGCTTGCTCGGGACTAGCGGGAGTGAGACCCAGTACTTC
.	.	TRBV19	TRBJ2-1	CASSIGLYNEQFF	TGTGCCAGTAGTATAGGCCTATACAATGAGCAGTTCTTC
.	.	TRBV27	TRBJ2-1	CASSRGGQGANEQFF	TGTGCCAGCAGTAGGGGGGGGCAGGGGGCGAATGAGCAGTTCTTC
TRBD1	.	TRBV29-1	TRBJ2-1	CSVPGQFRGNEQFF	TGCAGCGTGCCGGGACAGTTTCGTGGCAATGAGCAGTTCTTC
.	few	TRBV7-9	TRBJ1-2	CASSLVSLNYGYTF	TGTGCCAGCAGCTTAGTATCCCTTAACTATGGCTACACCTTC
.	.	TRBV28	TRBJ1-3	CASSTAGAAGNTIYF	TGTGCCAGCAGCACCGCGGGGGCGGCTGGAAACACCATATATTTT
TRBD2	.	TRBV6-4	TRBJ2-3	CASSAGLATDTQYF	TGTGCCAGCAGCGCCGGACTAGCGACAGATACGCAGTATTTT
.	.	TRBV19	TRBJ1-5	CASSKGNRANNQPQHF	TGTGCCAGTAGTAAGGGAAACAGGGCGAACAATCAGCCCCAGCATTTT
TRBD1	.	TRBV6-4	TRBJ1-6	CASSEEDRGFSPLHF	TGTGCCAGCAGTGAGGAGGACAGGGGATTTTCACCCCTCCACTTT
TRBD1	few	TRBV2	TRBJ1-1	CASSGQGASEAFF	TGTGCCAGCAGTGGGCAGGGGGCTTCTGAAGCTTTCTTT
.	.	TRBV7-9	TRBJ2-2	CASSPGQPNTGELFF	TGTGCCAGCAGCCCGGGACAACCGAACACCGGGGAGCTGTTTTTT
.	.	TRBV7-9	TRBJ2-3	CASSFFGSTTDTQYF	TGTGCCAGCAGCTTTTTCGGGAGCACCACAGATACGCAGTATTTT
TRBD1	.	TRBV19	TRBJ2-7	CASSIWTGPSYEQYF	TGTGCCAGTAGTATTTGGACAGGACCCTCCTACGAGCAGTACTTC